The 10 T cell receptor beta chains given below trace back to one sample, sequenced in a study of graft-versus-host responses after intestinal transplantation. Libraries were prepared by immunoSEQ multiplex PCR; TCRdb keeps only in-frame clonotypes and omits some of them. The sample consists of about 99,000 clones, less than 95% of them appearing once. Their cognate antigens are unknown. This specimen consisted of unstimulated CD8+ T cells sorted from spleen or lymph node cells, obtained before transplant. The receptors come from a human donor who was the organ donor for an intestinal transplant.

The chain is built from TRBV28 and TRBJ1-1; tentative D call: TRBD1 (6 bases). This CDR3 region has 12 residues. CDR1 MDHEN and CDR2 SYDVKM come from the germline V gene. The V and J ends lost 1 base and 11 bases respectively, with 11 bases between them. CDR3 DNA: TGTGCCAGCAGTTTATTGAACAGGGAGGCTTTCTTT. This codes for CASSLLNREAFF.

V is TRBV5-1 and J is TRBJ2-5; D call uncertain. Germline V gene sequence: CDR1 SGHRS, CDR2 YFSETQ. V shed 2 bases and J shed 5 bases, with 16 bases lying between them. This CDR3 has 15 amino acids. CDR3 loop: CASSFVRKPRETQYF. The CDR3, as DNA: TGCGCCAGCAGCTTCGTTCGAAAACCGAGGGAGACCCAGTACTTC. The full variable domain, rest sourced from reference TRBV5-1 and TRBJ2-5, is KAGVTQTPRYLIKTRGQQVTLSCSPISGHRSVSWYQQTPGQGLQFLFEYFSETQRNKGNFPGRFSGRQFSNSRSEMNVSTLELGDSALYLCASSFVRKPRETQYFGPGTRLLVL.

This clone has just a few counts. The chain has TRBV10-3 and TRBJ1-2, with D possibly being TRBD1 (6 bases). The V gene lost 6 bases and the J gene lost 8 bases, with 16 bases spanning the gap. The CDR3 is made up of 13 amino acids. Germline lookup yields CDR1 ENHRY and CDR2 SYGVKD. The chain's CDR3 is CAISDLGANGYTF. The CDR3 DNA is TGTGCCATCAGCGACTTGGGGGCGAACGGCTACACCTTC.

The rearrangement uses TRBV4-2 and TRBJ2-7; TRBD2 might be the D (6 bases). V lost 1 base to trimming and J lost 4 bases, with 17 bases between them. CDR1 and CDR2 (germline): LGHNA, YNFKEQ. This CDR3 spans 16 amino acids. The CDR3 protein is CASSQGLREPGYEQYF. Here the CDR3 DNA reads TGTGCCAGCAGCCAAGGTTTGCGGGAACCCGGATACGAGCAGTACTTC.

In DNA, the CDR3 is TGTGCCAGCAGCCCCAGAATAGCCCAAGACGAGCAGTACTTC. It is translated as CASSPRIAQDEQYF. The chain carries TRBV7-9 and TRBJ2-7; D is ambiguous. CDR3 length equals 14 residues. V lost 5 bases, J lost 5 bases, and 16 bases lay in between. Per the germline V gene, CDR1 is SEHNR and CDR2 is FQNEAQ (reference sequence).

The DNA for the CDR3 is TGTGCCAGCAGCTTAGATCCTGACACGTTCTATGGCTACACCTTC. It codes for CASSLDPDTFYGYTF. The chain is built from TRBV11-2 and TRBJ1-2; no firm D call. Trimming removed 0 bases at V and 4 bases at J, with 12 bases between. Germline CDR1 SGHAT, CDR2 FQNNGV. The CDR3 consists of 15 residues.

The chain uses TRBV5-6 and TRBJ2-5; unclear D gene. The CDR3 spans 13 residues. CDR1 and CDR2 from the germline V gene are SGHDT and YYEEEE. Deletions cut 0 bases from V and 2 bases from J, with 5 bases between. The CDR3 nucleotides are TGTGCCAGCAGCTTGGATTCTCAAGAGACCCAGTACTTC. Residues: CASSLDSQETQYF.

This clone occurred a few times. The chain is built from TRBV4-2 and TRBJ2-5; no clear D. This CDR3 is built from 11 residues. CDR1 is LGHNA, CDR2 YNFKEQ, per germline. The germline V and J ends were trimmed by 3 bases and 4 bases, with 3 bases remaining between them. The CDR3 region is CASSHRETQYF. For the CDR3, the DNA is TGTGCCAGCAGCCACAGAGAGACCCAGTACTTC.

The V call is TRBV28, the J call TRBJ1-3; D not resolved. This CDR3 comprises 15 residues. V lost 5 bases and J lost 0, with 11 bases in between. Germline V CDR1 and CDR2: MDHEN, SYDVKM. CDR3 sequence reads: CASSPTDTSGNTIYF. Here the CDR3 DNA reads TGTGCCAGCAGTCCTACTGATACCTCTGGAAACACCATATATTTT.

Here the CDR3 DNA reads TGTGCCAGCAGTCTAGCGGGGGGGCCGCCAGATACGCAGTATTTT. Protein sequence: CASSLAGGPPDTQYF. V gene TRBV2 combines with J gene TRBJ2-3; TRBD2 matches 12 bases. The junction had 4 bases not matched to a gene; V was cut back by 5 bases and J by 4 bases. In germline, CDR1 is SNHLY, CDR2 FYNNEI. The CDR3 extends over 15 amino acids.